The 10 T cell receptor beta chains reported below all come from one sample, sequenced in a study of blood T cell repertoires in COVID-19. Clones were sequenced by immunoSEQ multiplex PCR, and TCRdb holds only the in-frame ones, with some missing. The table includes around 78,000 clones, under 85% detected once. Sequencing used peripheral blood. These receptors originate from a human donor in a cohort sampled during active COVID-19.

The V gene is TRBV11-2, the J gene TRBJ2-1, with a tentative D call TRBD2 (6 bases). Germline loops: CDR1 SGHAT, CDR2 FQNNGV. The CDR3 has 14 amino acids. V was trimmed by 4 bases and J by 10 bases, leaving 17 bases between them. The CDR3 loop is CASSSSTWAGEQFF. The CDR3 DNA sequence: TGTGCCAGCAGCTCGTCAACCTGGGCGGGGGAGCAGTTCTTC.

V usage is TRBV6-1 and J usage is TRBJ1-1; D perhaps matches TRBD1 (6 bases). Trimming shortened V by 3 bases and J by 1 base, and 6 bases separated the two germline ends. Germline V gene data show CDR1 as MNHNS and CDR2 as SASEGT. The CDR3 length is 13 residues. The DNA of the CDR3 is TGTGCCAGCAGTGACAGGGGGAACACTGAAGCTTTCTTT. Translating it yields CASSDRGNTEAFF.

This sequence joins TRBV9 and TRBJ1-2; 8 nucleotides match TRBD1. The CDR3 is made up of 16 amino acids. The V and J ends lost 0 bases and 8 bases, in that order; junction bases with no gene match: 12. The germline gives CDR1 SGDLS, CDR2 YYNGEE. The CDR3 DNA reads TGTGCCAGCAGCGTAGGAAGCCACGGACAGGGAAGAGGCTACACCTTC. It codes for CASSVGSHGQGRGYTF.

The V gene is TRBV4-2, the J gene TRBJ2-7, with TRBD2 matching 7 bases. J lost 12 bases, V lost 2 bases, and 13 bases had no gene match. CDR1 and CDR2 from the germline V gene are LGHNA and YNFKEQ. The CDR3 has 14 amino acids. CDR3 DNA sequence: TGTGCCAGCAGCCAATTAGGGACTACCCTCCCCGCGTACTTC. As protein: CASSQLGTTLPAYF.

The rearrangement uses TRBV30 and TRBJ1-2, with 10 bases that match TRBD1. The J segment lost 4 bases and the V segment lost 7 bases, leaving 3 bases of the junction unmatched. The CDR3 has 12 residues. CDR1 is GTSNPN and CDR2 is SVGIG in the germline V gene (reference sequence). The CDR3 nucleotides read TGTGCCTCCCGGGACAGGGGCTATGGCTACACCTTC. As protein: CASRDRGYGYTF.

The rearrangement links TRBV19 to TRBJ2-7; 7 bases match TRBD1. The V and J ends lost 6 bases and 0 bases, in that order; junction bases with no gene match: 5. Germline CDR1 is LNHDA and CDR2 is SQIVND (reference sequence). The CDR3 runs 14 residues. CDR3 in DNA: TGTGCCAGTAGCCGGACAGGTGTCTCCTACGAGCAGTACTTC. Its protein product is CASSRTGVSYEQYF.

This chain links TRBV6-5 with TRBJ2-7, with D tentatively TRBD2 (5 bases). CDR3 length equals 15 residues. The germline V and J ends were trimmed by 7 bases and 1 base, with 17 bases remaining between them. Germline lookup yields CDR1 MNHEY and CDR2 SVGAGI. CDR3 nucleotides: TGTGCCAGCACTCCCGGTGGACTGGGGTCCTACGAGCAGTACTTC. Amino acids: CASTPGGLGSYEQYF.

The genes are TRBV4-1 and TRBJ2-1; 8 nucleotides agree with TRBD2. Per germline, CDR1 MGHRA and CDR2 YSYEKL. J gave up 4 bases and V 2 bases, and 4 bases lay outside the gene matches. This CDR3 comprises 15 residues. Here the CDR3 DNA reads TGCGCCAGCAGCCAAACGGCTAGCGGGTACAATGAGCAGTTCTTC. Amino acid sequence: CASSQTASGYNEQFF.

V is TRBV6-5 and J is TRBJ1-1; 9 nucleotides match TRBD1. The length of the CDR3 is 14 residues. Germline V lookup: CDR1 MNHEY, CDR2 SVGAGI. J was trimmed by 1 base and V by 6 bases; bases with no gene match: 3. For the CDR3, the DNA is TGTGCCAGCAGAAGGACAGGGGCGAACACTGAAGCTTTCTTT. Translated: CASRRTGANTEAFF.

This sequence joins TRBV4-3 and TRBJ2-3; possible D gene TRBD2, 6 bases. Trimming left V 0 bases short and J 1 base short, with 11 bases between. The CDR3 spans 16 residues. Germline V gene data show CDR1 as LGHNA and CDR2 as YSLEER. DNA of the CDR3: TGCGCCAGCAGCCAAGAAAGGGGCGGGGGCACAGATACGCAGTATTTT. Protein sequence: CASSQERGGGTDTQYF.